This TCR beta chain originates from a study of blood T cells in healthy people across ages. Overall study findings and caveats: It was held that the diversity estimates obtained from one million T cells were underestimates.

A second PCR of about 7 to 12 cycles used a sample-barcoded 5' primer and a J-beta primer mix. Unique molecular identifiers of 12 random nucleotides labeled each cDNA. CDR3-containing paired-end reads numbered at least 2.5 million in each sample. TCRdb used MiXCR to reprocess the 5' RACE reads, holding one entry per CDR3 protein. The table lists 600,000 to 800,000 distinct CDR3 sequences, more than 45% of them singletons. Regarding this clonotype: The antigen is not known.

The clonotype originates from a woman older than 75 in good health. Sequenced material: blood.

The CDR3 DNA sequence: TGTGCCTGGAGTAGTAGCGCTCGAGAGACCCAGTACTTC. Protein product: CAWSSSARETQYF. The genes are TRBV30 and TRBJ2-5; perhaps TRBD2 as D (5 bases). From germline, CDR1 is GTSNPN and CDR2 SVGIG (reference sequence). V dropped 2 bases and J dropped 4 bases, with 11 bases sitting between them. The CDR3 is 13 residues long.